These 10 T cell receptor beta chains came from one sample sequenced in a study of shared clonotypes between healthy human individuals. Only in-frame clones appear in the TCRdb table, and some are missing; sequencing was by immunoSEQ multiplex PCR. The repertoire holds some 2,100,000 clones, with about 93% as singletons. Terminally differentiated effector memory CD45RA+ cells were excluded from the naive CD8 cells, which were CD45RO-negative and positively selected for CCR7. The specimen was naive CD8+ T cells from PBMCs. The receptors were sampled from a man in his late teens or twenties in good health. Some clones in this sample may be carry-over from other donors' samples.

The CDR3: CATSPRDFSNYGYTF. CDR3 sequence (DNA): TGTGCCACCAGCCCCCGGGATTTTAGTAACTATGGCTACACCTTC. V is TRBV15 and J is TRBJ1-2, with unresolved D. Trimming cost V 5 bases and J 1 base, with 14 bases left between them. There are 15 residues in the CDR3. Looked up from germline, CDR1 is LNHNV and CDR2 is YYDKDF (reference sequence).

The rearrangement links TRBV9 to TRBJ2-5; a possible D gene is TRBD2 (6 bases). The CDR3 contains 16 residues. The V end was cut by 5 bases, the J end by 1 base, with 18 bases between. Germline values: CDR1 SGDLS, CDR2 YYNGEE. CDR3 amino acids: CASSTKRAGTQETQYF. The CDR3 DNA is TGTGCCAGCAGTACCAAGAGAGCGGGTACCCAAGAGACCCAGTACTTC.

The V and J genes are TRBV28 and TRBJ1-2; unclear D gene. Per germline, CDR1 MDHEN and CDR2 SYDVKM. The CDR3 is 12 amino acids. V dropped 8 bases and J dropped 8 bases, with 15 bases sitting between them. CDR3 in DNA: TGTGCCAGCGCGCCACCCAGACCCGGCTACACCTTC. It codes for CASAPPRPGYTF.

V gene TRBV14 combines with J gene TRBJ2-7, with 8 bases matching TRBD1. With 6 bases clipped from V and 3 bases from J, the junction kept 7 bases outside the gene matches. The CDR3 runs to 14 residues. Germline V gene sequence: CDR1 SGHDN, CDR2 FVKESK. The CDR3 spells CASSNRGTGYEQYF. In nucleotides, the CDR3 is TGTGCCAGCAGTAACCGTGGGACAGGCTACGAGCAGTACTTC.

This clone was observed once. CDR3: CASIRGPTWNEQFF. The CDR3 DNA reads TGTGCCAGCATAAGGGGGCCAACCTGGAATGAGCAGTTCTTC. This chain connects TRBV27 to TRBJ2-1, with 7 bases lining up with TRBD1. This CDR3 spans 14 amino acids. The junction had 10 bases not matched to a gene; V was cut back by 7 bases and J by 7 bases. Germline CDR1 reads MNHEY; CDR2 reads SMNVEV (reference sequence).

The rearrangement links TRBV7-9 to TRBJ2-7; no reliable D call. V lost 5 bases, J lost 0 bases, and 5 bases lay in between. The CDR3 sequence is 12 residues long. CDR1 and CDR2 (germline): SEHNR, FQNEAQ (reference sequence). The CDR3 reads CASSDTSYEQYF. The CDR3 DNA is TGTGCCAGCAGCGACACCTCCTACGAGCAGTACTTC. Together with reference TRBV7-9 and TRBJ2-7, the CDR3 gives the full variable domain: DTGVSQNPRHKITKRGQNVTFRCDPISEHNRLYWYRQTLGQGPEFLTYFQNEAQLEKSRLLSDRFSAERPKGSFSTLEIQRTEQGDSAMYLCASSDTSYEQYFGPGTRLTVT.

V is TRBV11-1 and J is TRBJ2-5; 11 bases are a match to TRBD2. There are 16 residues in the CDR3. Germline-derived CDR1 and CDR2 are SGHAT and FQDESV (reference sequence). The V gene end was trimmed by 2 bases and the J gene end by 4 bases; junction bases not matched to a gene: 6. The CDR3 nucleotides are TGTGCCAGCAGCTTATTAGCGGGAGGGCCTTTAGAGACCCAGTACTTC. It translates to CASSLLAGGPLETQYF.

The CDR3 is CASSGTRSTNEKLFF. The CDR3 nucleotides are TGTGCCAGCAGTGGGACGCGATCAACTAATGAAAAACTGTTTTTT. This sequence joins TRBV2 and TRBJ1-4; no firm D call. V was shortened by 4 bases and J by 0 bases, with 9 bases between the two germline ends. The germline V gene has CDR1 SNHLY and CDR2 FYNNEI. CDR3 length: 15 amino acids.

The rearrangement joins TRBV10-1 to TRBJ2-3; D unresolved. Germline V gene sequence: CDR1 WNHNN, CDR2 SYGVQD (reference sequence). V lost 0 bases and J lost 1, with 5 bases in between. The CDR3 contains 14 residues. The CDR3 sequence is CASSESAGTDTQYF. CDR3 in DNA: TGCGCCAGCAGTGAGTCGGCTGGCACAGATACGCAGTATTTT.

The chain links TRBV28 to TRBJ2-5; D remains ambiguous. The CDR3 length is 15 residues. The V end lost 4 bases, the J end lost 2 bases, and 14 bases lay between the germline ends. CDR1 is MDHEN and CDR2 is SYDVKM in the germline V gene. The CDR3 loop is CASSSTPRQQETQYF. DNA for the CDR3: TGTGCCAGCAGTTCGACGCCTCGTCAACAAGAGACCCAGTACTTC.